Listed below are T cell receptor beta chains from one sample, sequenced in a study of tumor and adjacent non-tumor tissue in lung cancer. Via MiXCR, TCRdb re-called the multiplex PCR reads, giving one row per CDR3 protein. This sample has under 250,000 distinct CDR3 sequences, with 70% to 75% found just once. The sample comprised lung tumor tissue. The receptors shown here come from a man in his 60s with non-small cell lung cancer. CDR3s include the opening cysteine and the closing phenylalanine or tryptophan. D genes are given only for firm matches. Clone size is given for some rows only: seen once, a few or many times, or a class if the clone is expanded.

few,-,TRBV10-3,TRBJ2-7,CAISESSKLQYEQYF,TGTGCCATCAGTGAGTCCTCCAAATTGCAGTACGAGCAGTACTTC
-,-,TRBV5-6,TRBJ2-1,CASSLTRDQFF,TGTGCCAGCAGCTTGACGAGGGATCAGTTCTTC
-,-,TRBV5-4,TRBJ1-6,CASSLSQRSTSPSHF,TGTGCCAGCAGCTTGTCGCAGCGGTCTACCTCACCCTCCCACTTT
-,-,TRBV6-5,TRBJ2-2,CASNYGAENTGELFF,TGTGCCAGCAATTACGGGGCAGAGAACACCGGGGAGCTGTTTTTT
-,TRBD2,TRBV11-2,TRBJ2-6,CASSQTSGGATVANVLTF,TGTGCCAGCAGTCAAACTAGCGGGGGAGCCACTGTGGCCAACGTCCTGACTTTT
many,TRBD2,TRBV20-1,TRBJ2-1,CSARDLAGAYNEQFF,TGCAGTGCTAGAGATCTAGCGGGGGCCTACAATGAGCAGTTCTTC
-,-,TRBV28,TRBJ1-4,CTSSLLGTGNEKLFF,TGTACCAGCAGTTTATTAGGGACGGGGAATGAAAAACTGTTTTTT
-,-,TRBV4-2,TRBJ1-2,CVSSQDELAAYGYTF,TGTGTCAGCAGCCAAGATGAATTGGCAGCTTATGGCTACACCTTC
-,-,TRBV7-8,TRBJ1-5,CASCLIGQIAQPQHF,TGTGCCAGCTGCCTGATCGGACAGATAGCTCAGCCCCAGCATTTT
-,-,TRBV20-1,TRBJ2-3,CSASPLTLSTDTHYF,TGCAGTGCTAGCCCGCTCACTTTATCCACAGATACGCACTATTTT
-,-,TRBV7-9,TRBJ2-1,CASSSRDRSTYNEQFF,TGTGCCAGCAGTTCCAGGGACCGGAGCACCTACAATGAGCAGTTCTTC
-,TRBD1,TRBV20-1,TRBJ1-5,CSAIIGQGGQPQHF,TGCAGTGCTATTATTGGACAGGGGGGTCAGCCCCAGCATTTT
-,-,TRBV7-9,TRBJ2-2,CASSPSGGSTGELFF,TGTGCCAGCAGCCCCTCCGGGGGTTCCACCGGGGAGCTGTTTTTT
-,-,TRBV30,TRBJ2-5,CAWSEGAGRVTQYF,TGTGCCTGGAGTGAAGGGGCCGGCCGGGTGACCCAGTACTTC
-,TRBD2,TRBV11-1,TRBJ2-1,CASSLTRLAGDKNEQFF,TGTGCCAGCAGCTTAACTCGGCTAGCGGGAGACAAGAATGAGCAGTTCTTC
-,-,TRBV11-3,TRBJ1-4,CASSKRAGIPNGKLFF,TGTGCCAGCAGCAAAAGAGCAGGAATCCCTAATGGAAAACTGTTTTTT
-,TRBD2,TRBV12-3/TRBV12-4,TRBJ2-5,CASSLGLEREGQDTQYF,TGTGCCAGTAGTTTGGGACTGGAGCGGGAGGGGCAAGATACCCAGTACTTC
few,-,TRBV6-6,TRBJ2-1,CASSYSAEYNEQFF,TGTGCCAGCAGTTACTCTGCAGAGTACAATGAGCAGTTCTTC
-,TRBD1,TRBV20-1,TRBJ1-4,CSARIGQGGYEKLFF,TGCAGTGCTAGAATCGGACAGGGAGGGTATGAAAAACTGTTTTTT
many,TRBD2,TRBV20-1,TRBJ2-7,CSASKPLGLAGTYEQYF,TGCAGTGCTAGCAAACCTCTCGGACTAGCGGGAACCTACGAGCAGTACTTC
-,-,TRBV12-3/TRBV12-4,TRBJ2-3,CASSPVNTDTQYF,TGTGCCAGCAGCCCCGTTAACACAGATACGCAGTACTTT
once,-,TRBV6-5,TRBJ1-2,CASSYGRNYGYTF,TGTGCCAGCAGTTACGGCCGGAACTATGGCTACACCTTC
-,-,TRBV13,TRBJ1-6,CASSQKTYRVGNPPLHF,TGTGCCAGCAGTCAAAAAACTTACAGAGTGGGCAATCCACCCCTCCACTTT
-,TRBD1,TRBV6-1,TRBJ1-1,CAWSGTGDAEAFF,TGTGCCTGGTCAGGGACAGGGGACGCTGAAGCTTTCTTT
-,-,TRBV5-1,TRBJ1-6,CTSSLEFRSPLHF,TGCACCAGCAGCTTGGAGTTTCGTTCACCCCTCCACTTT
-,-,TRBV7-9,TRBJ1-1,CASTINMNTEAFF,TGTGCCAGCACCATCAATATGAACACTGAAGCTTTCTTT
-,TRBD1,TRBV6-6,TRBJ1-2,CTSSYKTGPNYGYTF,TGTACTAGCAGTTACAAGACAGGGCCCAACTATGGCTACACCTTC
-,TRBD1,TRBV11-2,TRBJ1-4,CVSSETGARNEKQFF,TGTGTCAGCAGCGAAACAGGGGCCAGGAATGAAAAACAGTTTTTT
-,-,TRBV5-4,TRBJ2-5,CVSSLGGGFLQETQYF,TGTGTCAGCAGCTTGGGGGGCGGCTTCCTCCAAGAGACCCAGTACTTC
-,-,TRBV7-9,TRBJ1-5,CASSLLPGHGSNQPQHF,TGTGCCAGCAGCCTCCTGCCGGGACATGGTTCTAATCAGCCCCAGCATTTT
-,-,TRBV5-6,TRBJ2-1,CASSLRTTSQNGQFF,TGTGCCAGCAGCTTAAGGACTACTTCACAAAATGGGCAGTTCTTC
once,TRBD1,TRBV18,TRBJ2-3,CASSTGTGGTDTQYF,TGTGCCAGCTCAACGGGGACAGGGGGCACAGATACGCAGTATTTT
-,-,TRBV6-1,TRBJ1-1,CASSEGRWTEAYF,TGTGCCAGCAGTGAAGGGCGGTGGACTGAAGCTTACTTT
once,-,TRBV4-2,TRBJ2-2,CASRQVVWTGELFF,TGTGCCAGCAGGCAAGTCGTATGGACCGGGGAGCTGTTTTTT
few,-,TRBV20-1,TRBJ1-5,CSARLSIRGLSNQPQHF,TGCAGTGCTAGACTCTCGATTCGGGGGTTAAGCAATCAGCCCCAGCATTTT
-,-,TRBV28,TRBJ2-4,CASSPGGILGAKNIQYF,TGTGCCAGCAGTCCCGGTGGAATTCTGGGAGCCAAAAACATTCAGTACTTC
-,-,TRBV29-1,TRBJ2-2,CSVQKATGELFF,TGCAGCGTTCAGAAAGCCACCGGGGAGTTGTTTTTT
-,-,TRBV12-3/TRBV12-4,TRBJ1-1,CASNSQTGSNTEAFF,TGTGCCAGCAACTCTCAGACTGGTTCGAACACTGAGGCTTTCTTT
-,-,TRBV20-1,TRBJ1-5,CSARDGGRVQSSNKPQHF,TGCAGTGCTAGAGATGGGGGTCGGGTTCAGTCTAGCAATAAGCCCCAGCATTTT
-,-,TRBV13,TRBJ2-3,CASSLTGNQPQYF,TGTGCCAGCAGCTTAACAGGGAATCAGCCCCAGTATTTT
-,-,TRBV20-1,TRBJ1-2,CSAPLDKGIGYAF,TGCAGTGCCCCCCTCGACAAGGGCATTGGCTACGCCTTC
-,-,TRBV11-2,TRBJ2-7,CTSRRGVEQYF,TGTACCAGCAGGAGAGGGGTCGAGCAGTACTTC
many,-,TRBV20-1,TRBJ2-5,CSARDWAGRVQETQYF,TGCAGTGCTAGAGATTGGGCGGGCCGAGTCCAAGAGACCCAGTACTTC
-,-,TRBV5-4,TRBJ1-6,CASSSTESNSYNSPLHF,TGTGCCAGCAGCTCGACGGAGTCCAACTCCTATAATTCACCCCTCCACTTT
-,TRBD1,TRBV28,TRBJ1-2,CASSLPTGGYCYTF,TGTGCCAGCAGCCTCCCGACAGGGGGATATTGCTACACCTTC